The sequence of this TCR beta chain was determined in a study of control samples from healthy donors and cancer patients. Deletions cut 6 bases from V and 0 bases from J, with 11 bases between. CDR1 and CDR2 (germline): MNHEY, SVGAGI. This CDR3 is built from 14 residues. Sequencing was performed with immunoSEQ multiplex PCR; in TCRdb, only in-frame clones are kept and a portion is missing. The table lists fewer than 200,000 clones, about 94% of them singletons. J is TRBJ1-2 and V is TRBV6-5; D gene unclear. Source material: blood. The source of this sequence is a woman in her sixties or seventies in good health. In nucleotides, the CDR3 is TGTGCCAGCAGGTGGGCTACAGCTAACTATGGCTACACCTTC. It encodes CASRWATANYGYTF.